This record looks at one T cell receptor beta chain sequence and its context. V gave up 5 bases and J gave up 1 base, with 15 bases separating them. The CDR3 length is 15 residues. Germline V gene data show CDR1 as SGHAT and CDR2 as FQNNGV. The data are from a study of cytomegalovirus exposure and HLA in healthy donors. Study-level background: The platform used for the 120 validation repertoires matched that of the approximately 640 first-cohort repertoires, a later analysis reported.

Data came from immunoSEQ multiplex PCR; TCRdb stores just in-frame clones and leaves some out. In the table there are about 120,000 clones, about 83% of which are singletons. V gene TRBV11-2 combines with J gene TRBJ2-7; maybe TRBD1 (6 bases). Sequencing input: PBMCs. The source of this sequence is a woman in her 30s in good health and CMV-seronegative. The CDR3 spells CASSPLKGDSYEQYF. The CDR3, as DNA: TGTGCCAGCAGCCCGCTGAAGGGGGATTCCTACGAGCAGTACTTC. Drawing the rest from reference TRBV11-2 and TRBJ2-7, the complete variable domain is EAGVAQSPRYKIIEKRQSVAFWCNPISGHATLYWYQQILGQGPKLLIQFQNNGVVDDSQLPKDRFSAERLKGVDSTLKIQPAKLEDSAVYLCASSPLKGDSYEQYFGPGTRLTVT.